This entry features one T cell receptor (beta chain) sequence. Its target is not known. Assay used: immunoSEQ multiplex PCR; TCRdb lists only in-frame clones, some missing. Found here are some 130,000 clones, less than 90% of them singletons; the top ten hold 8.4%. The CDR3 is 14 residues long. The V end was cut by 4 bases, the J end by 5 bases, with 15 bases between. Germline V CDR1 and CDR2: SGHRS, YFSETQ. The sample belongs to a study of identifying expanded T cells in peripheral blood. No infections or other immune events were documented during collection. Regarding the study as a whole: Over around two and four weeks, about 16 and 20 clones changed, versus approximately 1.1 between replicates. Roughly two-week clone count variance significantly increased as total template count grew.

This clonotype originated in a person aged 18 to 70 in good health. The genes are TRBV5-1 and TRBJ1-1; D is possibly TRBD1 (6 bases). Material for sequencing was blood. CDR3 protein: CASSIGQHGTEAFF. In DNA form, the CDR3 reads TGCGCCAGCAGCATCGGACAGCACGGGACTGAAGCTTTCTTT.